The T cell receptor beta chain described here comes from a study of shared clonotypes between healthy human individuals. Deep-level settings were used for running the assay. Clones were sequenced by immunoSEQ multiplex PCR, and TCRdb holds only the in-frame ones, with some missing. The sample contains about 1 million clones, 75% of which appear only once. The study, taken as a whole, reports: Naive subsets tended to show greater estimated richness than memory subsets. Clonotype sharing among donors, it was expected, would be affected by sequencing depth.

With regard to this clone: Its antigen is not known. The same CDR3 arises from other DNA sequences in this sample as well.

Sequencing input: memory CD4+ T cells sorted from blood. Subset reported: CD45RA-negative fraction. The source is a man younger than 35 in good health.

The CDR3 nucleotides are TGTGCCTGGAGTGTGCGTGAGCAGTACTTC. Translating gives CAWSVREQYF. The chain links TRBV30 to TRBJ2-7; no definite D call. Germline V lookup: CDR1 GTSNPN, CDR2 SVGIG (reference sequence). The CDR3 contains 10 residues. V was trimmed by 0 bases and J by 7 bases, leaving 4 bases between them.